Listed here are 28 T cell receptor beta chains from one sample, sequenced in a study of blood T cell repertoires in COVID-19. This table comes from immunoSEQ multiplex PCR, and its TCRdb copy is limited to in-frame clones, with some not included. The repertoire has 200,000 to 250,000 clones, 70% to 90% of them found once; the top ten carry approximately 11%. The specimen was PBMCs or T cells enriched from blood (not recorded which). These receptors were taken from a man younger than 40 who had recovered from COVID-19.

This chain connects TRBV2 to TRBJ1-6, with 10 bases lining up with TRBD1. V was pared by 8 bases and J by 6 bases, with 7 bases of the junction left unmatched. The CDR3 has 15 residues. Germline V CDR1 and CDR2: SNHLY, FYNNEI. CDR3 in DNA: TGTGCCAGCTGGACAGGGGGGGGATTTAATTCACCCCTCCACTTT. Residues: CASWTGGGFNSPLHF.

This clone was recorded a few times. The chain employs TRBV7-9 and TRBJ2-7; possibly TRBD1 for D (5 bases). CDR1 and CDR2 from the germline V gene are SEHNR and FQNEAQ (reference sequence). V was cut by 4 bases and J by 5 bases, with 18 bases left in between. The CDR3 is 15 residues long. The CDR3 sequence is CASSSGAGISDEQYF. Here the CDR3 DNA reads TGTGCCAGCAGCTCTGGGGCAGGGATAAGCGACGAGCAGTACTTC. The whole variable domain, filled in from reference TRBV7-9 and TRBJ2-7, reads DTGVSQNPRHKITKRGQNVTFRCDPISEHNRLYWYRQTLGQGPEFLTYFQNEAQLEKSRLLSDRFSAERPKGSFSTLEIQRTEQGDSAMYLCASSSGAGISDEQYFGPGTRLTVT.

The chain recombines TRBV4-2 with TRBJ2-1; 9 bases fit TRBD2. CDR3 length: 16 residues. Germline CDR1 LGHNA, CDR2 YNFKEQ. Trimming took 1 base from V and 4 from J; bases not matched to a gene: 5. This chain's CDR3 is CASSQVVAGGYNEQFF. The CDR3 DNA reads as TGTGCCAGCAGCCAAGTAGTGGCGGGAGGGTACAATGAGCAGTTCTTC.

The CDR3 protein is CASSPQGVEETQYF. The CDR3 nucleotides read TGTGCCAGCTCACCACAAGGGGTAGAAGAGACCCAGTACTTC. The chain employs TRBV18 and TRBJ2-5; maybe TRBD1 (5 bases). CDR1 KGHSH and CDR2 LQKENI come from the germline V gene. V was pared by 1 base and J by 3 bases, with 9 bases between. This CDR3 contains 14 residues.

The gene calls are TRBV4-1 and TRBJ1-4; D ambiguous. This CDR3 has 15 amino acids. CDR1 is MGHRA, CDR2 YSYEKL, per germline. V lost 0 bases to trimming and J lost 8 bases, with 13 bases between them. CDR3 protein: CASSQDDPSGEKLFF. The CDR3 nucleotides read TGCGCCAGCAGCCAAGATGACCCATCCGGGGAAAAACTGTTTTTT.

This clone was picked up a small number of times. The chain joins TRBV29-1 to TRBJ1-5; 8 bases match TRBD1. CDR1 is SQVTM, CDR2 ANQGSEA, per germline. The V and J ends lost 6 bases and 7 bases, in that order; junction bases with no gene match: 8. There are 13 residues in the CDR3. The CDR3 DNA is TGCAGCGTGGCAGGACAGGGCGGCCAGCCCCAGCATTTT. Its translation is CSVAGQGGQPQHF.

DNA for the CDR3: TGTGCCGCGCGCGGGGGGCCATTAGATACGCAGTATTTT. Encoded protein: CAARGGPLDTQYF. This chain uses TRBV27 with TRBJ2-3, with 8 bases identical to TRBD2. The trim removed 11 bases at V and 5 bases at J, leaving 9 bases unmatched. The CDR3 totals 13 residues. CDR1 is MNHEY, CDR2 SMNVEV, per germline (reference sequence).

This chain uses TRBV7-2 with TRBJ2-3; D uncertain. V lost 0 bases to trimming and J lost 6 bases, with 7 bases between them. The CDR3 sequence is 13 residues long. Germline V gives CDR1 SGHTA, CDR2 FQGNSA. CDR3 amino acids: CASSLAGMDTQYF. The CDR3 DNA sequence: TGTGCCAGCAGCTTAGCCGGTATGGATACGCAGTATTTT. The whole variable domain, remainder taken from reference TRBV7-2 and TRBJ2-3, is GAGVSQSPSNKVTEKGKDVELRCDPISGHTALYWYRQSLGQGLEFLIYFQGNSAPDKSGLPSDRFSAERTGGSVSTLTIQRTQQEDSAVYLCASSLAGMDTQYFGPGTRLTVL.

The V and J genes are TRBV4-2 and TRBJ2-7; a weak D match, TRBD1 (5 bases). Trimming pared 0 bases from V and 7 bases from J, leaving 10 bases between. The CDR3 covers 13 residues. Germline V gene data show CDR1 as LGHNA and CDR2 as YNFKEQ. DNA for the CDR3: TGTGCCAGCAGCCAAGAGGCAGGGAATGAGCAGTACTTC. As protein: CASSQEAGNEQYF.

V is TRBV5-4 and J is TRBJ2-7; perhaps TRBD2 as D (6 bases). This CDR3 contains 14 residues. V lost 7 bases to trimming and J lost 3 bases, with 17 bases between them. Germline CDR1 is SGHNT and CDR2 is YYREEE (reference sequence). CDR3 protein: CASRTTGELYEQYF. As DNA, the CDR3 is TGTGCCAGCCGCACGACGGGAGAGCTCTACGAGCAGTACTTC.

J is TRBJ2-7 and V is TRBV6-5; D not resolved. CDR1 and CDR2 (germline): MNHEY, SVGAGI. This CDR3 comprises 16 residues. V was pared by 2 bases and J by 4 bases, with 18 bases between. CDR3 DNA sequence: TGTGCCAGCAGTTACCTTCTAATCCCGCGTCCATACGAGCAGTACTTC. Amino acid sequence: CASSYLLIPRPYEQYF.

This chain uses TRBV6-5 with TRBJ2-7; tentatively, D is TRBD1 (6 bases). Germline V gene sequence: CDR1 MNHEY, CDR2 SVGAGI. The CDR3 is 14 amino acids. The germline V and J ends were trimmed by 5 bases and 1 base, with 12 bases remaining between them. The CDR3 sequence: CASSQGWGSYEQYF. The CDR3 nucleotides read TGTGCCAGCAGTCAGGGGTGGGGATCCTACGAGCAGTACTTC.

The V gene is TRBV5-1, the J gene TRBJ2-1; TRBD2 might be the D (5 bases). CDR1 and CDR2 from the germline V gene are SGHRS and YFSETQ. The CDR3 runs to 14 residues. V dropped 1 base and J dropped 5 bases, with 10 bases sitting between them. This CDR3 is CASSLMGVNNEQFF. The CDR3 DNA sequence: TGCGCCAGCAGCTTGATGGGAGTGAACAATGAGCAGTTCTTC.

The genes are TRBV15 and TRBJ1-2, with a weak D call TRBD1 (6 bases). V was trimmed by 9 bases and J by 2 bases, leaving 19 bases between them. Germline values: CDR1 LNHNV, CDR2 YYDKDF (reference sequence). The CDR3 runs to 15 residues. CDR3 residues: CATSPEQGANYGYTF. CDR3 nucleotide sequence: TGTGCCACAAGCCCAGAACAGGGTGCAAACTATGGCTACACCTTC. The whole variable domain, filled in from reference TRBV15 and TRBJ1-2, reads DAMVIQNPRYQVTQFGKPVTLSCSQTLNHNVMYWYQQKSSQAPKLLFHYYDKDFNNEADTPDNFQSRRPNTSFCFLDIRSPGLGDTAMYLCATSPEQGANYGYTFGSGTRLTVV.

The rearrangement joins TRBV5-1 to TRBJ1-5, with 10 bases fitting TRBD1. CDR3 length: 15 residues. Unmatched junction bases numbered 4, after V lost 5 bases and J lost 2 bases. Per the germline V gene, CDR1 is SGHRS and CDR2 is YFSETQ. The CDR3 region is CASRQGQGGNQPQHF. The CDR3 nucleotides are TGCGCCAGCAGACAAGGACAGGGGGGCAATCAGCCCCAGCATTTT. Looking up the rest from reference TRBV5-1 and TRBJ1-5 gives the full variable domain: KAGVTQTPRYLIKTRGQQVTLSCSPISGHRSVSWYQQTPGQGLQFLFEYFSETQRNKGNFPGRFSGRQFSNSRSEMNVSTLELGDSALYLCASRQGQGGNQPQHFGDGTRLSIL.

The V and J genes are TRBV6-5 and TRBJ1-2, with D possibly being TRBD1 (6 bases). V dropped 7 bases and J dropped 5 bases, with 20 bases sitting between them. The CDR3 length is 15 residues. Per the germline V gene, CDR1 is MNHEY and CDR2 is SVGAGI. The CDR3 DNA reads TGTGCCAGCACCCCGGGGAACAGGGTGACTTATGGCTACACCTTC. It is translated as CASTPGNRVTYGYTF.

This chain links TRBV24-1 with TRBJ2-2; weak D call: TRBD1 (6 bases). The ends were cut back, 4 bases at V and 5 bases at J, with 10 bases in the middle. CDR3 length: 14 amino acids. CDR1 is KGHDR, CDR2 SFDVKD, per germline. The CDR3 loop reads CATSEWTATGELFF. The CDR3 DNA is TGTGCCACCAGTGAGTGGACAGCTACCGGGGAGCTGTTTTTT.

This sequence joins TRBV12-3 or TRBV12-4 and TRBJ1-2, with D uncertain. The CDR3 spans 12 residues. Trimming cost V 5 bases and J 4 bases, with 8 bases left between them. The CDR3 nucleotides are TGTGCCAGCAGTAAGGAGGGCTATGGCTACACCTTC. It specifies CASSKEGYGYTF.

CDR3 sequence reads: CASSQDFGTSGRVEQFF. The DNA of the CDR3 is TGTGCCAGCAGCCAAGATTTTGGGACTAGCGGGCGGGTTGAGCAGTTCTTC. The rearrangement joins TRBV3-1 (or the pseudogene TRBV3-2) to TRBJ2-1; 12 bases map to TRBD2. Germline values: CDR1 LGHDT, CDR2 YNNKEL (reference sequence). The CDR3 consists of 17 residues. The ends lost 0 bases at V and 9 bases at J; junction bases unmatched: 9.

J is TRBJ2-2 and V is TRBV7-2; D call uncertain. The CDR3 totals 14 residues. Trimming left V 1 base short and J 2 bases short, with 5 bases between. Germline V gene lookup returns CDR1 SGHTA and CDR2 FQGNSA. CDR3: CASSLVDNTGELFF. CDR3 bases: TGTGCCAGCAGCTTAGTAGATAACACCGGGGAGCTGTTTTTT.

The V gene is TRBV3-1 (or the pseudogene TRBV3-2), the J gene TRBJ2-5, with TRBD2 as a possible D gene (6 bases). The CDR3 loop spans 15 amino acids. Germline CDR1 reads LGHDT; CDR2 reads YNNKEL (reference sequence). Trimming removed 1 base from V and 7 bases from J, with 16 bases in between. In DNA form, the CDR3 reads TGTGCCAGCAGCCAAGTCCCCGCGGGGAGGCGGACCCAGTACTTC. Its translation is CASSQVPAGRRTQYF.

The V gene is TRBV6-5, the J gene TRBJ1-6, with D unresolved. V was pared by 2 bases and J by 10 bases, with 15 bases between. The CDR3 totals 15 residues. CDR1 and CDR2 (germline): MNHEY, SVGAGI. CDR3 loop: CASSYREEGSSPLHF. The CDR3 nucleotides read TGTGCCAGCAGTTACCGGGAAGAGGGATCATCACCCCTCCACTTT.

The chain couples TRBV30 to TRBJ2-5; a possible D gene is TRBD2 (6 bases). V was clipped by 4 bases and J by 2 bases, with 17 bases between them. The CDR3 is 15 amino acids. Per germline, CDR1 GTSNPN and CDR2 SVGIG (reference sequence). The CDR3 nucleotides read TGTGCCTGGACTACAGGAGGGACGCGACAAGAGACCCAGTACTTC. It specifies CAWTTGGTRQETQYF. Full variable domain (remainder filled in from reference TRBV30 and TRBJ2-5): SQTIHQWPATLVQPVGSPLSLECTVEGTSNPNLYWYRQAAGRGLQLLFYSVGIGQISSEVPQNLSASRPQDRQFILSSKKLLLSDSGFYLCAWTTGGTRQETQYFGPGTRLLVL.

V usage is TRBV7-8 and J usage is TRBJ2-2, with D possibly TRBD1 on 6 matching bases. Trimming took off 11 bases at V and 3 bases at J, with 25 bases between the two ends. The CDR3 spans 17 residues. The germline V gene has CDR1 SGHVS and CDR2 FQNEAQ. CDR3 nucleotides: TGTGCCGGACGAATCCGGGACACCCCCTGGGACACCGGGGAGCTGTTTTTT. It translates to CAGRIRDTPWDTGELFF.

This clone has a handful of counts. V is TRBV19 and J is TRBJ1-3; D gene ambiguous. Trimming left V 3 bases short and J 9 bases short, with 18 bases between. The CDR3 sequence is 15 residues long. Germline-derived CDR1 and CDR2 are LNHDA and SQIVND (reference sequence). CDR3 coding DNA: TGTGCCAGTAGTATCCTGTCCGGGGTTTCAGGCACCATATATTTT. It is translated as CASSILSGVSGTIYF.

This chain uses TRBV4-3 with TRBJ2-5, with a weak D call TRBD2 (5 bases). This CDR3 spans 13 amino acids. In germline, CDR1 is LGHNA, CDR2 YSLEER. Trimming took 3 bases from V and 1 from J, leaving 6 bases between them. CDR3 amino acids: CASSHSGQETQYF. CDR3 sequence (DNA): TGCGCCAGCAGCCACAGCGGCCAAGAGACCCAGTACTTC.

The chain employs TRBV7-9 and TRBJ2-2; possible D gene TRBD1, 5 bases. Trimming shortened V by 1 base and J by 1 base, and 10 bases separated the two germline ends. This CDR3 comprises 16 residues. CDR1 is SEHNR and CDR2 is FQNEAQ in the germline V gene (reference sequence). DNA for the CDR3: TGTGCCAGCAGCTTAGTCGCCCAGGGGAACACCGGGGAGCTGTTTTTT. This encodes CASSLVAQGNTGELFF.

V and J are TRBV5-4 and TRBJ2-1; D possibly corresponds to TRBD1 (6 bases). V shed 3 bases and J shed 1 base, with 11 bases lying between them. CDR1 and CDR2 (germline): SGHNT, YYREEE (reference sequence). This CDR3 comprises 15 residues. The CDR3 coding sequence is TGTGCCAGCAGCTCAGGGGCGCGATCCTACAATGAGCAGTTCTTC. It codes for CASSSGARSYNEQFF.